This T cell receptor (beta chain) derives from a study of breast tumors, draining lymph nodes, adjacent tissues. Broader study findings: Compared with basal-like, luminal-like tumors shared significantly more repertoire with nontumor tissue. That most tumor T cells come from lymph nodes remained unproven. Tumor TCR diversity was below lymph nodes but above nontumor tissue.

Trimming removed 6 bases from V and 0 bases from J, with 11 bases in between. CDR3 length: 15 amino acids. Samples came from axillary lymph nodes draining the breast cancer. This clonotype was counted many times. Its antigen is not identified. TCRdb re-analysed the multiplex PCR reads in MiXCR, keeping a single row per CDR3 protein. The sample lists about 180,000 distinct CDR3 sequences, roughly 30% seen once, with 4% to 5.5% in the top ten. This rearrangement joins TRBV12-3 or TRBV12-4 to TRBJ1-4, with D possibly TRBD1 on 6 matching bases. Sequencing was carried out using axillary lymph node tissue. The sequence came from a female donor with breast cancer. Some clones in this sample may be carry-over from other donors' samples. The CDR3 DNA reads TGTGCCAGCAGGGAGGGGGGGACAACTAATGAAAAACTGTTTTTT. Translation: CASREGGTTNEKLFF.